This TCR beta chain is from a study of T cells in Graves' hyperthyroidism and ophthalmopathy. Hyperthyroidism in the patients, aged 18 to 65, was newly diagnosed and under 2 months in duration. Germline values: CDR1 MDHEN, CDR2 SYDVKM. V lost 1 base and J lost 6, with 12 bases in between. The CDR3 totals 15 residues. This clonotype was observed a handful of times. Antigen unknown. Study findings and constraints: The model's output predicted ophthalmopathy at a median of roughly 6 months prior to onset. Among thyroid clonotypes expanded above 0.001, most also appeared in blood.

Template material for amplifying TCR beta CDR3 regions consisted of RNA transcripts. HTBI primers drove first-round RT-PCR of the TCR CDR3. MiXCR, applied by TCRdb to the multiplex PCR reads, yields one record per CDR3 protein. The table includes 700,000 or so distinct CDR3 sequences, about a sixth detected once. V and J are TRBV28 and TRBJ2-2; a possible D gene is TRBD1 (5 bases). This receptor was identified in a man between 18 and 29 years old with Graves' hyperthyroidism. The specimen was blood. CDR3 residues: CASSLSWGGAGELFF. The CDR3 DNA reads TGTGCCAGCAGTTTATCATGGGGCGGAGCCGGGGAGCTGTTTTTT. The full variable domain, its missing parts supplied by reference TRBV28 and TRBJ2-2, is DVKVTQSSRYLVKRTGEKVFLECVQDMDHENMFWYRQDPGLGLRLIYFSYDVKMKEKGDIPEGYSVSREKKERFSLILESASTNQTSMYLCASSLSWGGAGELFFGEGSRLTVL.